The rows below give T cell receptor beta chains drawn from one sample of a study of blood T cell repertoires in COVID-19. This table comes from immunoSEQ multiplex PCR, and its TCRdb copy is limited to in-frame clones, with some not included. Of about 310,000 clones in the sample, 85% to 90% were seen once. Sequences were obtained from PBMCs or T cells enriched from blood (not recorded which). The receptor set was obtained from a woman between 18 and 30 years old with acute COVID-19. Each CDR3 is given with its conserved first and last residue. D genes are given only for firm matches. Some rows mark clone size as missing; the rest say once, few, many or name a class of expanded clone.

>.|TRBD1|TRBJ2-5|TRBV29-1
TGCAGCGTTGCGTGGAGGACAGGGATCTCCAACCAAGAGACCCAGTACTTC
CSVAWRTGISNQETQYF
>.|.|TRBJ2-7|TRBV20-1
TGCAGTGCTCCCCGTTCCTACGAGCAGTACTTC
CSAPRSYEQYF
>.|.|TRBJ1-5|TRBV28
TGTGCCAGCAGGCGGGAGGGATGGGTGGAAGGTCAGCCCCAGCATTTT
CASRREGWVEGQPQHF
>.|TRBD1|TRBJ2-6|TRBV11-2
TGTGCCAGCAGCTTAGAGGGACAGGGGTCTGTCCTGACTTTC
CASSLEGQGSVLTF
>few|.|TRBJ2-7|TRBV19
TGTGCCAGTAGCCCGGGACCCGCGGGGGAGCAGTACTTC
CASSPGPAGEQYF
>.|TRBD1|TRBJ1-6|TRBV9
TGTGCCAGCAGCGTTGGGGCAGGGGGTAATTCACCCCTCCACTTT
CASSVGAGGNSPLHF
>.|.|TRBJ2-7|TRBV6-5
TGTGCCAGCAGTTACGGGGAGTACGAGCAGTACTTC
CASSYGEYEQYF
>.|TRBD1|TRBJ1-1|TRBV12-3/TRBV12-4
TGTGCCAGCAGAGTAGACAGGGGGCCTGAAGCTTTCTTT
CASRVDRGPEAFF
>.|TRBD1|TRBJ2-2|TRBV7-9
TGTGCCAGCAGCACACCGGGACAGGCGAACACCGGGGAGCTGTTTTTT
CASSTPGQANTGELFF
>.|.|TRBJ1-5|TRBV7-9
TGTGCCAGCAGCTTCGGACAGACGAATCAGCCCCAGCATTTT
CASSFGQTNQPQHF
>once|.|TRBJ2-5|TRBV12-5
TGTGCTAGTGGTTTGGTACGGGGGGCCCAAGAGACCCAGTACTTC
CASGLVRGAQETQYF
>.|.|TRBJ2-7|TRBV28
TGTGCCAGCAGTTTAGGGGGCAGCCCACGAGTCGAGCAGTACTTC
CASSLGGSPRVEQYF
>.|TRBD2|TRBJ2-7|TRBV19
TGTGCCAGTAGTATAGAAGGGGTAGCGGGACGCCTACAACCCTACGAGCAGTACTTC
CASSIEGVAGRLQPYEQYF
>once|.|TRBJ1-2|TRBV21-1
TGTGCCAGCAGCCGAAACCCCCAGGGCGCCTACTATGGCTACACCTTC
CASSRNPQGAYYGYTF
>.|TRBD2|TRBJ2-7|TRBV7-9
TGTGCCAGCAGCCCCGGTTACGGGAGGGGCGAGCAGTACTTC
CASSPGYGRGEQYF
>.|.|TRBJ1-1|TRBV28
TGTGCCAGCAGTTTGAGGCAAGAAGCTTTCTTT
CASSLRQEAFF
>.|TRBD2|TRBJ2-7|TRBV6-5
TGTGCCAGCAGTTACGGGCCTGGGCGGGAGGGCTACGAGCAGTACTTC
CASSYGPGREGYEQYF
>.|TRBD1|TRBJ1-1|TRBV2
TGTGCCAGCAGTTTACAGGGGAGGAGTACTGAAGCTTTCTTT
CASSLQGRSTEAFF
>.|.|TRBJ1-6|TRBV19
TGTGCCAGTAGTATGGAGCTCTCCTATAATTCACCCCTCCACTTT
CASSMELSYNSPLHF
>.|.|TRBJ2-5|TRBV18
TGTGCCAGCTCACCACCGGTCAGGGGTCAAGAGACCCAGTACTTC
CASSPPVRGQETQYF
>.|.|TRBJ2-2|TRBV5-6
TGTGCCAGCAGCTTGCCGTCGTACGGGGAGCTGTTTTTT
CASSLPSYGELFF
>.|TRBD1|TRBJ1-3|TRBV5-1
TGCGCCAGCAGCTTGGGGAAATTGACAGGGGCTGGAAACACCATATATTTT
CASSLGKLTGAGNTIYF
>.|.|TRBJ2-7|TRBV6-5
TGTGCCAGCAGTTACTCAGCGTACTACGAGCAGTACTTC
CASSYSAYYEQYF
>.|TRBD1|TRBJ2-3|TRBV2
TGTGCCAGCAGGAGGGACAGGGAGCAAACAGATACGCAGTATTTT
CASRRDREQTDTQYF
>.|TRBD2|TRBJ2-1|TRBV16
TGTGCCAGCAGCGTGGGACTAGCGGGCGATGAGCAGTTCTTC
CASSVGLAGDEQFF
>.|.|TRBJ1-1|TRBV11-2
TGTGCCACCGTTAGGGGCACTGAAGCTTTCTTT
CATVRGTEAFF
>.|TRBD1|TRBJ2-7|TRBV4-1
TGCGCCAGCAGCCTAACCGGACAGGGTCCGGACGAGCAGTACTTC
CASSLTGQGPDEQYF
>.|.|TRBJ1-2|TRBV6-4
TGTGCCAGGAGCCCTCCCCGCCCGATTAACTATGGCTACACCTTC
CARSPPRPINYGYTF
>once|.|TRBJ2-7|TRBV9
TGTGCCAGCAGCCCGCGGGGGGACAGGGCCTACGAGCAGTACTTC
CASSPRGDRAYEQYF
>.|.|TRBJ2-6|TRBV7-3
TGTGCCAGCAGTCAGTCCGGACAGCGTTACTCTGGGGCCAACGTCCTGACTTTC
CASSQSGQRYSGANVLTF
>.|TRBD1|TRBJ2-7|TRBV30
TGTGCCTGGAGCCCAAATCGGCAGGGGGTACCCTACGAGCAGTACTTC
CAWSPNRQGVPYEQYF
>.|.|TRBJ2-7|TRBV21-1
TGTGCCAGCAGCAAAGCGGTGGGCGGGGAGCAGTACTTC
CASSKAVGGEQYF
>once|.|TRBJ1-2|TRBV30
TGTGCCTGGAGAATCCGTCTCGACTATGGCTACACCTTC
CAWRIRLDYGYTF
>.|.|TRBJ1-5|TRBV2
TGTGCCAGCAGAAGAGGCAGGGAGGAGCCCCAGCATTTT
CASRRGREEPQHF
>.|.|TRBJ1-3|TRBV29-1
TGCAGCGTTGAGGTTAGCAGCTCTGGAAACACCATATATTTT
CSVEVSSSGNTIYF
>once|TRBD1|TRBJ1-5|TRBV28
TGTGCCAGCAGTAAGGGGGCGCGGGGTAGCAATCAGCCCCAGCATTTT
CASSKGARGSNQPQHF
>.|.|TRBJ1-1|TRBV25-1
TGTGCCAGCAGTCCCAAGAAGACAGCCATGAACACTGAAGCTTTCTTT
CASSPKKTAMNTEAFF
>once|.|TRBJ2-7|TRBV7-8
TGTGCCAGCAGCAGTAACAGGGTTATCGTTAACGAGCAGTACTTC
CASSSNRVIVNEQYF
>.|TRBD1|TRBJ2-6|TRBV29-1
TGCAGCGTTGAAGATTGGGGACAGGTTTCCCTATCCGGGGCCAACGTCCTGACTTTC
CSVEDWGQVSLSGANVLTF
>.|TRBD2|TRBJ2-3|TRBV20-1
TGCAGTGCTAGTAACTTCAGCGGGAGGGCGACAGATACGCAGTATTTT
CSASNFSGRATDTQYF